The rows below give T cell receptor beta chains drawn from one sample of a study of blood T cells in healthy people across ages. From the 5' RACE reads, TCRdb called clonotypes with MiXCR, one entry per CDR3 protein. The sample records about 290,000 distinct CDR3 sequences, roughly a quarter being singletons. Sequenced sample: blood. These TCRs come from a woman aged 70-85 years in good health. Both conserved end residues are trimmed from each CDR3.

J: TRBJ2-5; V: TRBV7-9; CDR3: ASSTYLAGQETQY
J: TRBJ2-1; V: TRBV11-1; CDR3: ASSILAGDSYNEQF
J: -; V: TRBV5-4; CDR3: ASSYGTGHSYEQY
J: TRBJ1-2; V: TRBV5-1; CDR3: ASSFQDYGYT
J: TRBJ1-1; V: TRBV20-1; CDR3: SARIVGKTEVF
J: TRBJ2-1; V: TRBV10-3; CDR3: AIGVSNEQF
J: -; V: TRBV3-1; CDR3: ASSRLSSSYEQY
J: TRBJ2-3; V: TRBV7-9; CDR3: ASSLSGRAKLSTDTQY
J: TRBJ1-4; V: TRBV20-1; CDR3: SARGGGEKLF
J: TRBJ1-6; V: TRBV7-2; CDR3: ASSFDGQRSPLH
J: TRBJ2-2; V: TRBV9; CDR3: ASSPRGLNTGELF
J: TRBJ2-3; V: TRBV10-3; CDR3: AISESGFVPRDTQY
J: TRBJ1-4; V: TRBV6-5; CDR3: ASSYFPDRDRGSEKLF
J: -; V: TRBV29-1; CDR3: SVASGRIGETQY
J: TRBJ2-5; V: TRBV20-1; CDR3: SASGDRDDQETQY
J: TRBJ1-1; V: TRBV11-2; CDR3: ASSLVAGVNTEAF
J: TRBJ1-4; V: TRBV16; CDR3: ASSQQRLNEKLF
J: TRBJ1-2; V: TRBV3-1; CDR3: ASSPKNLGGGGYT
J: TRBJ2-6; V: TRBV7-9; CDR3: ASRSGSGANVLT
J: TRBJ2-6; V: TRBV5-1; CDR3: ASKKTGGDSGANVLT
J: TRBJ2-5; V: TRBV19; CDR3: ASSLTEETQY
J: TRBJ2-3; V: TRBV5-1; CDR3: ASSPRPGGESDTQY
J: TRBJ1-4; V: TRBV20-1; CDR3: SAAAGTGPEKLF
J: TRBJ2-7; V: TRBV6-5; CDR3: ASSYSRTGTYEQY
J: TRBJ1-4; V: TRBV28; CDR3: ASSLLGGGSVDEKLF
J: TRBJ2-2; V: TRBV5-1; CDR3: ASSFNTSPGELF
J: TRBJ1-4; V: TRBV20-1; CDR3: SARDLGNEKLF
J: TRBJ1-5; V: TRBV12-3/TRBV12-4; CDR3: ASRGSGGNQPQH
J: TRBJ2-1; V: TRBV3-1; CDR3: ASSQGLAISPNEQF
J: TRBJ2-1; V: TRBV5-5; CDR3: ASSRGAGVTYNEQF
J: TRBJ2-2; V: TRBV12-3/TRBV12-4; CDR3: ASSLPGITGELF
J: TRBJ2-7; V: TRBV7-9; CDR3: ASSLGPEQEQY
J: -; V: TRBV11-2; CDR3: ASSLGTGASQY
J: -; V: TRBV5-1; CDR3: ASSSGAGDEQF
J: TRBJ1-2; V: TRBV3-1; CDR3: ASSQDWGSSRGGYGYT
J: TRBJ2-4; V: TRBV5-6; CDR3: ASSWAHGENIQC
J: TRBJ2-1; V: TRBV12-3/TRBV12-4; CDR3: ASRATGLSYNEQF
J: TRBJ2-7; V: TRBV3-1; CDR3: ASRGSTGGPYEQY
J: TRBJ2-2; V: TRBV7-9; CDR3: ASSLRESSGELF
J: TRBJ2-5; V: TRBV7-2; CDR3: ASSFSGGAYQETQY
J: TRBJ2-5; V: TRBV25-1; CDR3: ASSEFAATSLGTQY
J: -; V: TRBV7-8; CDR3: ASSRTLAGDEQY
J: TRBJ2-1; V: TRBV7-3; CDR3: ASSPTTGLGYNEQF
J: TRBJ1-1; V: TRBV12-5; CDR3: ASGLEKGFVAAAF
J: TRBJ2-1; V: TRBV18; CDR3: ASSGGTGTYEQF
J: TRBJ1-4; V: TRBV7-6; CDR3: ASSLSGGTNEKLF
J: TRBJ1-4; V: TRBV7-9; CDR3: ASGARGAGEKLF
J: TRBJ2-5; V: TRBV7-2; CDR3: ASSLGGTEYETQY
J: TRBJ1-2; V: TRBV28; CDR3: ASSSPKGLYGYT
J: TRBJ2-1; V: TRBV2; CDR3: ASSLGRVWNEQF
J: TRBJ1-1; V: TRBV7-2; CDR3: ASSPGRLKANTEAF
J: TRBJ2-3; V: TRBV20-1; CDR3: SAPTSGRGSDTQY
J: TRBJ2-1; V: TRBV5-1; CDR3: ASSPQPGLAAYNEQF
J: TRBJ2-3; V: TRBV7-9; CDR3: ASSPRTGDIGDTQY
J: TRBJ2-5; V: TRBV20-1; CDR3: SGQGKGETQY
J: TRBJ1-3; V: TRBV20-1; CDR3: SARRDSGNTIY
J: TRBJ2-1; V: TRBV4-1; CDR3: ASSQETGVSYNEQF
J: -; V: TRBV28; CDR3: ASSMGSGQKVGEQF
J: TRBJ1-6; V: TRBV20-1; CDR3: SARGPQGRDSPLH
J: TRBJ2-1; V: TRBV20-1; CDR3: SARGLAGAYEQF